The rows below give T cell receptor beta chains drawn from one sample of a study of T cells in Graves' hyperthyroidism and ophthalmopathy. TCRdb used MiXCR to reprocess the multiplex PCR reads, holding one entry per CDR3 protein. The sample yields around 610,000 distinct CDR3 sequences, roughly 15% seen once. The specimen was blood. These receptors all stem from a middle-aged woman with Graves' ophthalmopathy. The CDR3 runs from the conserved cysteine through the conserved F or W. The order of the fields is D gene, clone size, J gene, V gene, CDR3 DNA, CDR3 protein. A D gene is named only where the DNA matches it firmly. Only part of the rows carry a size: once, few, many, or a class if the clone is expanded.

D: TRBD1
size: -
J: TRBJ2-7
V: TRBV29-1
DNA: TGCAGCGGGCTGGACAGGGGTTACGAGCAGTACTTC
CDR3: CSGLDRGYEQYF

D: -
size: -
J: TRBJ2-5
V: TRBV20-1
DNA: TGCAGTGCCCCTCCGGACTTCCAAGAGACCCAGTACTTC
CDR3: CSAPPDFQETQYF

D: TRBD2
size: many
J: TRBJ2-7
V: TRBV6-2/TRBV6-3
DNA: TGTGCCAGCAGCTTGGGACTAGCGGAGTCCTGGGACTTC
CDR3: CASSLGLAESWDF

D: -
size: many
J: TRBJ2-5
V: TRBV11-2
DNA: TGTGCCAGCAGCTCCCCAACAGGGAGTCTCCAAGAGACCCAGTACTTC
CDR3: CASSSPTGSLQETQYF

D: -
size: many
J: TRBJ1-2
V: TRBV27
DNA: TGTGCCAGCAGTTTAATGAGCAGGGCAGGAGGAGGCTACACCTTC
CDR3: CASSLMSRAGGGYTF

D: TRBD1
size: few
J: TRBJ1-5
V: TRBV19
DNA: TGTGCCAGTACCATGAAGACCGGGACAGGGGGTCAGCCCCAGCATTTT
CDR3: CASTMKTGTGGQPQHF

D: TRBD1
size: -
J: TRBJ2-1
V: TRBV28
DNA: TGTGCCAGCAGCCAGGGACAGGGGAATGAGCAGTTCTTC
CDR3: CASSQGQGNEQFF

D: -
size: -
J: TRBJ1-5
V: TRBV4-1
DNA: TGCGCCAGCAGCCAAGCCGGGTGGCAGCCCCAGCATTTT
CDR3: CASSQAGWQPQHF

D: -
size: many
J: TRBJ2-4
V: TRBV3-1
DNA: TGTGCCAGCAGCCAAGATGAGGGATCCATTCAGTACTTC
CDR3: CASSQDEGSIQYF

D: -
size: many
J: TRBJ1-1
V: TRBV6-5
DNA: TGTGCCAGCAGTTACGGGGCAGGGAGTCTGAACACTGAAGCTTTCTTT
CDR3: CASSYGAGSLNTEAFF

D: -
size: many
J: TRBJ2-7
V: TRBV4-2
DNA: TGTGCCAGCAGCCAAGGGACCGCCAGCTCCTACGAGCAGTACTTC
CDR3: CASSQGTASSYEQYF

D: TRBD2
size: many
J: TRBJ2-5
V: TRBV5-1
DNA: TGTGCCAGCAGCCTAGCGGGAGGGGAAGAGACCCAGTACTTC
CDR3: CASSLAGGEETQYF

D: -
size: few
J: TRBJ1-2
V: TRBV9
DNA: TGTGCCAGCAGCGTAGCCGACCGTGGGTGGAACTATGGCTACACCTTC
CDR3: CASSVADRGWNYGYTF

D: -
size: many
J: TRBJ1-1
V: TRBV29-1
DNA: TGCAGCGTTGATAGTATAAACACTGAAGCTTTCTTT
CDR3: CSVDSINTEAFF

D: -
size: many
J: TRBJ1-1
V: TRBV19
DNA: TGTGCCAGTAGTACCCATAACACGGTCACTGAAGCTTTCTTT
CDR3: CASSTHNTVTEAFF

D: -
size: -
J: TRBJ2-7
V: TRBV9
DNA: TGTGCCAGCAGCGTAGGCCCAGCCCAAAGCTCCTACGAGCAGTACTTC
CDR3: CASSVGPAQSSYEQYF

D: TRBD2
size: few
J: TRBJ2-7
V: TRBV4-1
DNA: TGCGCCAGCAGCCAAGAGGGTAGAACAGGACTAGCCGTCTACGAGCAGTACTTC
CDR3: CASSQEGRTGLAVYEQYF

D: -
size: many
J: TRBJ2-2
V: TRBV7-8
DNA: TGTGCCAGCAGCTTAGAGGCGGGATTGCGCACCGGGGAGCTGTTTTTT
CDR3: CASSLEAGLRTGELFF

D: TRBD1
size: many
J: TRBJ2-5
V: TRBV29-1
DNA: TGCAGCGTTGAAGGGGGTCAGGGGGCCGAAGAGACCCAGTACTTC
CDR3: CSVEGGQGAEETQYF

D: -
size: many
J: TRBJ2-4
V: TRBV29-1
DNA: TGCAGCGTTGTCCCCCCTTGGCAGGGAAACATTCAGTACTTC
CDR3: CSVVPPWQGNIQYF

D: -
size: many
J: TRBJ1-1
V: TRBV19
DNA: TGTGCCAGGGGACAATTGGTGAACACTGAAGCTTTCTTT
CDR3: CARGQLVNTEAFF

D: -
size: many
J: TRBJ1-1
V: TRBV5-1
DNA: TGCGCCAGCAGCTTGGATGGGGGCCTGACTGAAGCTTTCTTT
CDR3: CASSLDGGLTEAFF